This entry describes one T cell receptor (beta chain). These data are taken from a study of blood T cell repertoires in COVID-19. Study at large: Acute-phase and convalescent COVID-19 samples originated in the United States, Italy and Spain.

V was pared by 6 bases and J by 5 bases, with 5 bases of the junction left unmatched. The germline V gene encodes CDR1 SGHVS and CDR2 FNYEAQ. CDR3 length: 14 amino acids. Libraries were prepared by immunoSEQ multiplex PCR; TCRdb keeps only in-frame clonotypes and omits some of them. This table has almost 80,000 clones, roughly 80% appearing once. Specimen: peripheral blood. This TCR was sampled from a woman aged 70 to 79 with acute or convalescent COVID-19. This chain joins TRBV7-6 and TRBJ2-2, with 8 bases aligning to TRBD1. The CDR3 DNA reads TGTGCCAGCAGACAGGGGGTCGGGACCGGGGAGCTGTTTTTT. Translated, it gives CASRQGVGTGELFF.